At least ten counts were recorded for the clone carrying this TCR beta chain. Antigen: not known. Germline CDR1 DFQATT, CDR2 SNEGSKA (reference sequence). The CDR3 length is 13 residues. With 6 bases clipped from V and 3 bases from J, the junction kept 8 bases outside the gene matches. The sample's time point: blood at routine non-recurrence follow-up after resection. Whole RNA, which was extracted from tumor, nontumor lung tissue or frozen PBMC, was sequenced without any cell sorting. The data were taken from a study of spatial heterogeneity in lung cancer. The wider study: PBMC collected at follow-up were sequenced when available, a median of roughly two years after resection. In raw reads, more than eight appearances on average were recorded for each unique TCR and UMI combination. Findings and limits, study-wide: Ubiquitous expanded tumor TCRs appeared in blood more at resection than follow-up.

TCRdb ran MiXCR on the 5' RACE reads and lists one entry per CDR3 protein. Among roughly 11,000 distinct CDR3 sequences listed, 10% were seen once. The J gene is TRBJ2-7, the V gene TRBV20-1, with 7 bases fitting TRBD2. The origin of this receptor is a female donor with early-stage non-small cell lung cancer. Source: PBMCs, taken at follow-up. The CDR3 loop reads CSAWIAGDYEQYF. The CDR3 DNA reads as TGCAGTGCCTGGATAGCGGGTGACTACGAGCAGTACTTC.